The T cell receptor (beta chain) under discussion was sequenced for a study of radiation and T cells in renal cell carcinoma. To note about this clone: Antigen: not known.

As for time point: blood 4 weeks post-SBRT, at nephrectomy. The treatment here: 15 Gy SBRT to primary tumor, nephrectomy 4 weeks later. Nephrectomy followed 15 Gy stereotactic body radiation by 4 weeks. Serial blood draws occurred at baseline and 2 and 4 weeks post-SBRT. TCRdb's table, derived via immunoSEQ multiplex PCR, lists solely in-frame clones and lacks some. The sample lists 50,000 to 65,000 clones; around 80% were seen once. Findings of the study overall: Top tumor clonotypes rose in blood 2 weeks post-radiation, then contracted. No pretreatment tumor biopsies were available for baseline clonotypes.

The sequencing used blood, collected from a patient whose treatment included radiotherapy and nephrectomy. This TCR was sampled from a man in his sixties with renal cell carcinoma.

CDR3: CASSVVRGLGNEQFF. CDR3 nucleotide sequence: TGTGCCAGCAGCGTCGTCAGGGGGCTGGGGAATGAGCAGTTCTTC. J is TRBJ2-1 and V is TRBV6-5, with 8 positions matching TRBD1. V was pared by 6 bases and J by 7 bases, with 11 bases of the junction left unmatched. Germline assignment: CDR1 MNHEY and CDR2 SVGAGI. The CDR3 extends over 15 amino acids.